The clone carrying this TCR beta chain has just one count. These data come from a study of technical replicates of blood from several donors. Measured with immunoSEQ multiplex PCR; TCRdb has only the in-frame clones, and not every one. The sample shows tens of thousands of clones, approximately 98% of them seen only once. This receptor was taken from a human donor in good health. Sequencing input: T cells isolated from PBMCs.

The CDR3 coding sequence is TGTGCCTGGAGTTTGGGAGGGCGGGAGACCCAGTACTTC. This sequence encodes CAWSLGGRETQYF. The rearrangement uses TRBV30 and TRBJ2-5, with 7 bases matching TRBD2. CDR1 GTSNPN and CDR2 SVGIG come from the germline V gene (reference sequence). This CDR3 comprises 13 residues. Trimming removed 2 bases from V and 5 bases from J; junction bases left unmatched: 5.